One sample yielded the 18 T cell receptor beta chains listed below, sequenced in a study of blood T cell repertoires in COVID-19. Assay: immunoSEQ multiplex PCR; the TCRdb copy retains only in-frame clones and omits some. Here the sample spans some 140,000 clones, roughly 80% being singletons. Source material: peripheral blood. The receptors derive from a woman aged 60-75 years with acute or convalescent COVID-19.

The chain is built from TRBV5-4 and TRBJ1-4; D is unclear. This CDR3 contains 13 residues. V was pared by 6 bases and J by 4 bases, with 10 bases between. Germline CDR1 is SGHNT and CDR2 is YYREEE (reference sequence). The CDR3 here is CASTLRGNEKLFF. CDR3 DNA: TGTGCCAGCACTTTACGGGGTAATGAAAAACTGTTTTTT.

The chain is built from TRBV7-3 and TRBJ1-2; D possibly corresponds to TRBD1 (5 bases). The ends were cut back, 5 bases at V and 1 base at J, with 20 bases in the middle. Germline V CDR1 and CDR2: SGHTA, FQGTGA. The CDR3 spans 17 residues. CDR3 loop: CASSPLYAGPSNYGYTF. The CDR3 DNA follows: TGTGCCAGCAGCCCCCTCTACGCAGGGCCCAGTAACTATGGCTACACCTTC.

As concerns this clone: This sample also contains other DNA sequences that code for the same CDR3. CDR3 protein: CASSSRNYGYTF. The CDR3 nucleotides are TGTGCCAGCAGTTCCAGAAATTATGGCTACACCTTC. This chain joins TRBV27 and TRBJ1-2; D is undetermined. The CDR3 contains 12 residues. Germline loops: CDR1 MNHEY, CDR2 SMNVEV (reference sequence). V shed 4 bases and J shed 5 bases, with 8 bases lying between them.

J is TRBJ1-4 and V is TRBV25-1; D possibly corresponds to TRBD1 (5 bases). Germline loops: CDR1 MGHDK, CDR2 SYGVNS. The CDR3 is 15 residues long. Trimming took 7 bases from V and 5 from J, leaving 17 bases between them. CDR3 amino acids: CASTDTQGPNEKLFF. As DNA, the CDR3 is TGTGCCAGCACCGATACGCAGGGCCCGAATGAAAAACTGTTTTTT.

The chain has TRBV30 and TRBJ1-6, with 8 bases fitting TRBD1. J was trimmed by 4 bases and V by 0 bases; bases with no gene match: 14. The CDR3 has 19 amino acids. CDR1 and CDR2 (germline): GTSNPN, SVGIG (reference sequence). The CDR3 is CAWSVRYGAGGLYNSPLHF. CDR3 coding DNA: TGTGCCTGGAGTGTACGATATGGGGCAGGGGGCTTGTATAATTCACCCCTCCACTTT.

The chain joins TRBV7-9 to TRBJ2-3, with a tentative D call TRBD1 (5 bases). Trimming took 3 bases from V and 5 from J, leaving 15 bases between them. The CDR3 has 15 residues. The germline V gene has CDR1 SEHNR and CDR2 FQNEAQ (reference sequence). The CDR3 protein is CASSLYSGAGDTQYF. The CDR3 DNA reads as TGTGCCAGCAGCTTGTACAGTGGGGCAGGAGATACGCAGTATTTT.

This sequence joins TRBV19 and TRBJ1-5; the match to TRBD1 covers 7 bases. The CDR3 runs 15 residues. Germline values: CDR1 LNHDA, CDR2 SQIVND (reference sequence). V was pared by 1 base and J by 4 bases, with 4 bases of the junction left unmatched. CDR3 loop: CASSIGGQVNQPQHF. CDR3 DNA sequence: TGTGCCAGTAGTATAGGCGGACAGGTGAATCAGCCCCAGCATTTT. Filled out from reference TRBV19 and TRBJ1-5, the complete variable domain reads DGGITQSPKYLFRKEGQNVTLSCEQNLNHDAMYWYRQDPGQGLRLIYYSQIVNDFQKGDIAEGYSVSREKKESFPLTVTSAQKNPTAFYLCASSIGGQVNQPQHFGDGTRLSIL.

This chain links TRBV10-2 with TRBJ1-6; D is perhaps TRBD1 (5 bases). Germline CDR1 is WSHSY and CDR2 is SAAADI. Trimming removed 0 bases from V and 9 bases from J, with 12 bases in between. The CDR3 totals 15 residues. The CDR3 nucleotides read TGCGCCAGCAGTGAGTCGGGGCAGGTCGGTTCACCCCTCCACTTT. It is translated as CASSESGQVGSPLHF.

The chain recombines TRBV2 with TRBJ1-1, with D possibly being TRBD1 (6 bases). The CDR3 has 14 amino acids. Between the trimmed V and J ends, which lost 5 bases and 1 base, there was a span of 11 bases. CDR1 SNHLY and CDR2 FYNNEI come from the germline V gene. Here the CDR3 DNA reads TGTGCCAGCAGTACAGGGAGCCCGAACACTGAAGCTTTCTTT. It specifies CASSTGSPNTEAFF.

With respect to this clone: Within the sample, other DNA sequences also encode this same CDR3. This chain links TRBV7-3 with TRBJ1-1; no definite D call. Germline values: CDR1 SGHTA, CDR2 FQGTGA. The CDR3 is 14 amino acids. V lost 2 bases and J lost 0, with 7 bases in between. The DNA of the CDR3 is TGTGCCAGCAGCTTAGGGCAGATGAACACTGAAGCTTTCTTT. It translates to CASSLGQMNTEAFF.

The CDR3 bases are TGTGCCACCAGCAGAGATCTCACAGCCTCTGTTGGAAACACCATATATTTT. This codes for CATSRDLTASVGNTIYF. The chain combines TRBV15 with TRBJ1-3; no firm D call. Germline V gene sequence: CDR1 LNHNV, CDR2 YYDKDF (reference sequence). CDR3 length: 17 amino acids. With 0 bases removed from V and 3 bases from J, the gap between germline ends came to 15 bases.

In this sample, this clone turned up many times. The chain has TRBV5-4 and TRBJ2-7; 8 nucleotides line up with TRBD1. CDR3 length equals 15 residues. Germline V gene sequence: CDR1 SGHNT, CDR2 YYREEE (reference sequence). After removal of 1 base from V and 3 bases from J, the junction contained 6 bases not matched to a gene. DNA for the CDR3: TGTGCCAGCAGCTTGCCCGGGACAGGAGTCTACGAGCAGTACTTC. This translates into CASSLPGTGVYEQYF.

The count of this clone is one. This chain connects TRBV4-1 to TRBJ2-5; weak D call: TRBD2 (5 bases). V lost 4 bases and J 3 bases, leaving 15 bases between the germline ends. Germline V CDR1 and CDR2: MGHRA, YSYEKL. The CDR3 runs to 15 residues. The CDR3 DNA reads TGCGCCAGCAGCCCCCCGGGGAACGGGAAAGAGACCCAGTACTTC. As protein: CASSPPGNGKETQYF.

The gene calls are TRBV6-5 and TRBJ1-1, with TRBD1 as a possible D gene (6 bases). The length of the CDR3 is 15 residues. Germline V gene sequence: CDR1 MNHEY, CDR2 SVGAGI. V shed 6 bases and J shed 1 base, with 15 bases lying between them. The CDR3 reads CASSPGGGGNTEAFF. The CDR3, as DNA: TGTGCCAGCAGCCCCGGGGGAGGGGGGAACACTGAAGCTTTCTTT.

V is TRBV13 and J is TRBJ2-7, with 7 bases fitting TRBD1. The CDR3 spans 13 residues. V was pared by 5 bases and J by 2 bases, with 3 bases of the junction left unmatched. Germline assignment: CDR1 PRHDT and CDR2 FYEKMQ (reference sequence). The CDR3, as DNA: TGTGCCAGCAGCACGGGACAGACCTACGAGCAGTACTTC. It codes for CASSTGQTYEQYF.

The V and J genes are TRBV9 and TRBJ2-2; 12 nucleotides line up with TRBD1. The CDR3 has 15 residues. V shed 3 bases and J 6 bases; nucleotides not matched to a gene: 3. The germline V gene has CDR1 SGDLS and CDR2 YYNGEE. Written as DNA, the CDR3 is TGTGCCAGCAGCGGGGACAGGGGGCCCGCCGGGGAGCTGTTTTTT. Amino acids: CASSGDRGPAGELFF.

The V call is TRBV19, the J call TRBJ1-2, with 7 bases lining up with TRBD1. The V segment lost 3 bases and the J segment 6 bases; nucleotides outside the gene matches: 10. Looked up from germline, CDR1 is LNHDA and CDR2 is SQIVND (reference sequence). The CDR3 totals 15 residues. The CDR3 coding sequence is TGTGCCAGTAGTATGACCCCTCCGGGACAGAATGGCTACACCTTC. It codes for CASSMTPPGQNGYTF.

This clone appeared a few times. V gene TRBV6-5 combines with J gene TRBJ2-7, with 7 bases fitting TRBD2. The CDR3 loop spans 15 amino acids. CDR1 is MNHEY and CDR2 is SVGAGI in the germline V gene. V lost 0 bases and J lost 1; bases outside the gene matches: 3. Here the CDR3 reads CASSYSSGWSYEQYF. DNA for the CDR3: TGTGCCAGCAGTTACTCTAGCGGGTGGTCCTACGAGCAGTACTTC.